This TCR beta chain is from a study of T-cell memory formation after mild COVID-19. Study-wide results and caveats: In second-wave clones peaking day 37, SARS-CoV-2 specificity remained unconfirmed.

V shed 4 bases and J shed 7 bases, with 17 bases lying between them. Looked up from germline, CDR1 is SGDLS and CDR2 is YYNGEE. The length of the CDR3 is 14 residues. After 5'RACE with constant-segment primers, TCR alpha and TCR beta cDNA libraries carrying sample barcodes and UMIs were obtained. A single record per CDR3 protein comes from TCRdb applying MiXCR to the 5' RACE reads. The table includes roughly 350,000 distinct CDR3 sequences, around 28% detected once. As to this clonotype: The antigen remains undetermined.

The sequence was obtained from an adult woman who had mild COVID-19 (a few samples of this study predate the infection). Cell type and time point are not known. Sequenced material: PBMCs or a T cell subset sorted from them (not recorded which). The chain uses TRBV9 and TRBJ1-1; D possibly corresponds to TRBD1 (5 bases). The CDR3 loop is CASSPQGWGGEAFF. As DNA, the CDR3 is TGTGCCAGCAGCCCCCAGGGATGGGGCGGTGAAGCTTTCTTT.